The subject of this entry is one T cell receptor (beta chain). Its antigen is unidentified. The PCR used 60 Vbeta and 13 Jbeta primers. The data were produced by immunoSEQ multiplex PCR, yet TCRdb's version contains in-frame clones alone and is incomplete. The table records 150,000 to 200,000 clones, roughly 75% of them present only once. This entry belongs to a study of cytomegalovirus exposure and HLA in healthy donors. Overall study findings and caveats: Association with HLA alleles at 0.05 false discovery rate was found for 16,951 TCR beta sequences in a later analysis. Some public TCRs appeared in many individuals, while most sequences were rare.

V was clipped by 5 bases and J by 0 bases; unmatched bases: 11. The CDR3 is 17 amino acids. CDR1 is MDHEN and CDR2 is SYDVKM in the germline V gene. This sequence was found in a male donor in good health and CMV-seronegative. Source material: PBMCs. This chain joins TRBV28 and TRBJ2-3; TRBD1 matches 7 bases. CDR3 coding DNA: TGTGCCAGCAGTCTTGAAGGACAGGCTGGAAGCACAGATACGCAGTATTTT. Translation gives CASSLEGQAGSTDTQYF.